This T cell receptor beta chain appears in the sequencing data of a study of beta chain features in type 1 diabetes. Expressed TCRB transcripts were sequenced after all isolated RNA was converted to cDNA. Sequencing was performed with immunoSEQ multiplex PCR; in TCRdb, only in-frame clones are kept and a portion is missing. Among under 250,000 clones listed, 13% to 15% were seen once. This clone came up a few times. Its antigen is currently unknown. Whole-study results and caveats: A greater similarity of naive, central memory and Treg TCRB repertoires was seen among patients than among healthy donors.

The source is a woman in her thirties or forties in good health. Input material: naive CD4+ T cells from blood.

The CDR3 region has the DNA TGTGCCAGCAGCTTGGGACTGGACTCGGGGGAGCAGTACTTC. Translating gives CASSLGLDSGEQYF. The chain uses TRBV7-9 and TRBJ2-7; tentatively, D is TRBD2 (6 bases). Germline CDR1 and CDR2: SEHNR and FQNEAQ (reference sequence). V was clipped by 3 bases and J by 7 bases, with 16 bases between them. There are 14 residues in the CDR3.